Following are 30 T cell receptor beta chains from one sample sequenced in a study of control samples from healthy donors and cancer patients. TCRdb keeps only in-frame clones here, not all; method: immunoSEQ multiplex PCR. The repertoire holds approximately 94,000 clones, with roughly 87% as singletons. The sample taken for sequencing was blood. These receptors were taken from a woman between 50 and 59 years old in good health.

CDR3 nucleotide sequence: TGTGCCTGGAGCCCGACAGGGACCGGGGAGCTGTTTTTT. It specifies CAWSPTGTGELFF. The V gene is TRBV30, the J gene TRBJ2-2, with 7 nucleotides matching TRBD1. Looked up from germline, CDR1 is GTSNPN and CDR2 is SVGIG (reference sequence). This CDR3 spans 13 amino acids. V dropped 3 bases and J dropped 5; count of bases not matched to a gene: 3.

This chain's CDR3 is CASSYGYQPQHF. Written as DNA, the CDR3 is TGTGCCAGCAGCTACGGTTATCAGCCCCAGCATTTT. The genes are TRBV5-6 and TRBJ1-5; D is unresolved. This CDR3 is built from 12 residues. CDR1 and CDR2 from the germline V gene are SGHDT and YYEEEE. Deletions cut 3 bases from V and 5 bases from J, with 6 bases between.

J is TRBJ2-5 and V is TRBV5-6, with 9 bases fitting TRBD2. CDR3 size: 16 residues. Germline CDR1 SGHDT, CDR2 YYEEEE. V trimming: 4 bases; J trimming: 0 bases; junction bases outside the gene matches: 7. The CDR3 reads CASSTRAGGYQETQYF. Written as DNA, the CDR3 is TGTGCCAGCAGCACCCGAGCGGGAGGATACCAAGAGACCCAGTACTTC. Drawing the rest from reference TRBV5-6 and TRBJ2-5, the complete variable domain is DAGVTQSPTHLIKTRGQQVTLRCSPKSGHDTVSWYQQALGQGPQFIFQYYEEEERQRGNFPDRFSGHQFPNYSSELNVNALLLGDSALYLCASSTRAGGYQETQYFGPGTRLLVL.

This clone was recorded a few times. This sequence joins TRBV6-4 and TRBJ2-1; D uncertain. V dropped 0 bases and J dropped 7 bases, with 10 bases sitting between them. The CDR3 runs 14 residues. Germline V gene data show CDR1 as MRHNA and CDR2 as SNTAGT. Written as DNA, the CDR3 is TGTGCCAGCAGTGACTCGTTCGAGAGGAATGAGCAGTTCTTC. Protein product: CASSDSFERNEQFF.

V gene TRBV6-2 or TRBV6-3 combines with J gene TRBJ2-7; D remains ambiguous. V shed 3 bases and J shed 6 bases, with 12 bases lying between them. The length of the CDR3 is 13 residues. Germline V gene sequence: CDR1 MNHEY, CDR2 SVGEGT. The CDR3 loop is CASSYAGLFEQYV. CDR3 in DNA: TGTGCCAGCAGTTATGCTGGCCTCTTCGAGCAGTACGTC.

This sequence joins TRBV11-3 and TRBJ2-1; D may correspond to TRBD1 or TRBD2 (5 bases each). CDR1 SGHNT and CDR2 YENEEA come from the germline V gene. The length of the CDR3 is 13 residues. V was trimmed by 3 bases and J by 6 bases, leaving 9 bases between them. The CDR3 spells CASSLGPINEQFF. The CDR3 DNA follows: TGTGCCAGCAGCTTGGGACCCATCAATGAGCAGTTCTTC.

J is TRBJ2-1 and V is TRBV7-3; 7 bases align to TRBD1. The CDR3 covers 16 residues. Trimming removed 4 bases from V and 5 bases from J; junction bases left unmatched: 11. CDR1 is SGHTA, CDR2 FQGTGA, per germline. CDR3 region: CASSSYPTGTDNEQFF. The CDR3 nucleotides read TGTGCCAGCAGCTCTTACCCGACAGGGACCGACAATGAGCAGTTCTTC.

The CDR3 DNA sequence: TGCGCCAGCAGCCAGAGACAGGGTCCATTCTACGAGCAGTACTTC. Translating it yields CASSQRQGPFYEQYF. The chain has TRBV5-1 and TRBJ2-7; 7 nucleotides match TRBD1. This CDR3 region has 15 residues. Germline V lookup: CDR1 SGHRS, CDR2 YFSETQ. The V gene end was trimmed by 4 bases and the J gene end by 3 bases; junction bases not matched to a gene: 10. Drawing the rest from reference TRBV5-1 and TRBJ2-7, the complete variable domain is KAGVTQTPRYLIKTRGQQVTLSCSPISGHRSVSWYQQTPGQGLQFLFEYFSETQRNKGNFPGRFSGRQFSNSRSEMNVSTLELGDSALYLCASSQRQGPFYEQYFGPGTRLTVT.

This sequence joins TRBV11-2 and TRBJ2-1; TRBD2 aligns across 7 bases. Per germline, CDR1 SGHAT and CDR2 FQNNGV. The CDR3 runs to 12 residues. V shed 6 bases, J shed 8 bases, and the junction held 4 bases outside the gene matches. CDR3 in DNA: TGTGCCAGCAGAACGGCGGGAGATGAGCAGTTCTTC. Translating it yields CASRTAGDEQFF.

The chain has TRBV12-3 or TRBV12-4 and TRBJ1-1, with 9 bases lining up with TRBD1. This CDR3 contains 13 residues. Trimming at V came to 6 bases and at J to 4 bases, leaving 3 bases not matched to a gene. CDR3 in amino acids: CASRTGGGTEAFF. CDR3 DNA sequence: TGTGCCAGCAGGACAGGGGGAGGCACTGAAGCTTTCTTT.

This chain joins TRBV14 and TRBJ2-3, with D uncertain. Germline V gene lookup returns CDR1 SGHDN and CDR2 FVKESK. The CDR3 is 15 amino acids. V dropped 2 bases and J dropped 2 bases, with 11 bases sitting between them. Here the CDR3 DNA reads TGTGCCAGCAGCCAAAGTACAAGCTTCACAGATACGCAGTATTTT. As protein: CASSQSTSFTDTQYF.

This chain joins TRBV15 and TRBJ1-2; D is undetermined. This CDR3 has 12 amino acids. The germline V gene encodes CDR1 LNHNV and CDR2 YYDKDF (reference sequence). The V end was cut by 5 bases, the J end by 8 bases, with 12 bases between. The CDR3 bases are TGTGCCACCAGCGCTCGGACGGACGGCTACACCTTC. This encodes CATSARTDGYTF.

This CDR3 reads CASNDDRLQETQYF. The CDR3, as DNA: TGTGCCAGCAATGACGACAGGCTCCAAGAGACCCAGTACTTC. V is TRBV2 and J is TRBJ2-5; D perhaps matches TRBD1 (6 bases). The V gene lost 7 bases and the J gene lost 1 base, with 13 bases spanning the gap. The germline CDR1 and CDR2 sequences are SNHLY and FYNNEI. The CDR3 length is 14 residues.

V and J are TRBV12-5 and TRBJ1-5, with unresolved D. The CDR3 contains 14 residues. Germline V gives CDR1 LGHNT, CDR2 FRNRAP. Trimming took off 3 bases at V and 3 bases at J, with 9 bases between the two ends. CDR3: CASGLSAPNQPQHF. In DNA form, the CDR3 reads TGTGCTAGTGGTTTAAGCGCGCCCAATCAGCCCCAGCATTTT.

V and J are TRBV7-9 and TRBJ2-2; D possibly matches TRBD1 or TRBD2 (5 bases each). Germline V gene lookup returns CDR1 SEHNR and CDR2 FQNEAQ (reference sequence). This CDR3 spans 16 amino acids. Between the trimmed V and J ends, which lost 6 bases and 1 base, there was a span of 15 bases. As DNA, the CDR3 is TGTGCCAGCAGTTCCGGGGCCAGCTGGAACACCGGGGAGCTGTTTTTT. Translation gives CASSSGASWNTGELFF.

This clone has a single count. The CDR3 is CASRGGLNSPLHF. CDR3 sequence (DNA): TGTGCCAGCAGAGGGGGCCTCAATTCACCCCTCCACTTT. V is TRBV2 and J is TRBJ1-6, with 7 positions matching TRBD1. V shed 6 bases, J shed 7 bases, and the junction held 3 bases outside the gene matches. CDR3 length equals 13 residues. Germline CDR1 is SNHLY and CDR2 is FYNNEI.

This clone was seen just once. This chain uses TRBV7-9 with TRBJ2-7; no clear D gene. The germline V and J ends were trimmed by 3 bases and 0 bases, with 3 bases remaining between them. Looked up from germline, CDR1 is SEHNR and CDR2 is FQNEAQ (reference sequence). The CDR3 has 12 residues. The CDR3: CASSLGSYEQYF. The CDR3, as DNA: TGTGCCAGCAGCTTGGGCTCCTACGAGCAGTACTTC.

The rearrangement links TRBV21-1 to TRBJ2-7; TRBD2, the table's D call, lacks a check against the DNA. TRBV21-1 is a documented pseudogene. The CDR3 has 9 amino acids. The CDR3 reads CASSKRSYV. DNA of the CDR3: TGTGCCAGCAGCAAGCGTTCGTACGTC.

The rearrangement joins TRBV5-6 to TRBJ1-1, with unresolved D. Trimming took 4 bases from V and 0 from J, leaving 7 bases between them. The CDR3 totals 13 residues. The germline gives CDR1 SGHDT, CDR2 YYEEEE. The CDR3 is CASSLDLNTEAFF. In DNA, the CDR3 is TGTGCCAGCAGCCTTGACCTGAACACTGAAGCTTTCTTT.

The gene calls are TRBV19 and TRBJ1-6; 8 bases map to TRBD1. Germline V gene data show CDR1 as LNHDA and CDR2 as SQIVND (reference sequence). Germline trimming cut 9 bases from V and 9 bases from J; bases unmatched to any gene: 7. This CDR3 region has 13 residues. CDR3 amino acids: CASGTGVGSPLHF. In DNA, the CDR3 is TGTGCCAGCGGGACAGGTGTCGGTTCACCCCTCCACTTT.

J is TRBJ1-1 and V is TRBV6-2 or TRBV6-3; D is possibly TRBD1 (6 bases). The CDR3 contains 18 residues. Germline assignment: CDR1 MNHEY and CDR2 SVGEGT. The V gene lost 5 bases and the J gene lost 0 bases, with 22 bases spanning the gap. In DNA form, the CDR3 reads TGTGCCAGCAGTCTTACCCTCCAGGGGCTCCTCATGAACACTGAAGCTTTCTTT. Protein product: CASSLTLQGLLMNTEAFF.

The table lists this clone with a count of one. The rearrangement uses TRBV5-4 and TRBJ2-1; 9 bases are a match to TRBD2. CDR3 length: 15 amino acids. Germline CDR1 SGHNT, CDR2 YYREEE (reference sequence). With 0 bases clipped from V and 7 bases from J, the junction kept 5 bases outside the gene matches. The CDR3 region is CASSLGGGRENEQFF. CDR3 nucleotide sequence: TGTGCCAGCAGCTTGGGAGGCGGGAGGGAAAATGAGCAGTTCTTC. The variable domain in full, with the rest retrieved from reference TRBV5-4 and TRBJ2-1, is ETGVTQSPTHLIKTRGQQVTLRCSSQSGHNTVSWYQQALGQGPQFIFQYYREEENGRGNFPPRFSGLQFPNYSSELNVNALELDDSALYLCASSLGGGRENEQFFGPGTRLTVL.

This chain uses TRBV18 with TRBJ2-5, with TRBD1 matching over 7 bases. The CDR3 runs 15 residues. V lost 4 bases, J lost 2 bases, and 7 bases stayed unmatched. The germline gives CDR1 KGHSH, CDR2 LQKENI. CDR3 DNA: TGTGCCAGCTCACTGGACAGGCACTCTCAAGAGACCCAGTACTTC. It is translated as CASSLDRHSQETQYF.

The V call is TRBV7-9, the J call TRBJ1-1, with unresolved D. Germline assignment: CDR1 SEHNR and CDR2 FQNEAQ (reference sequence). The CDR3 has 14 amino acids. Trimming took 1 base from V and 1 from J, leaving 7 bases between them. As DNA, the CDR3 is TGTGCCAGCAGCTTAGTCGCAGCGAACACTGAAGCTTTCTTT. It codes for CASSLVAANTEAFF.

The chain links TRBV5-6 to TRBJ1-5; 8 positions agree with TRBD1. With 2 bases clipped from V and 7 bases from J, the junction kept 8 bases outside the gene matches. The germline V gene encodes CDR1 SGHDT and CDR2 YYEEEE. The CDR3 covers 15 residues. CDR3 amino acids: CASSFWDRLGQPQHF. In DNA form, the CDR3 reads TGTGCCAGCAGCTTCTGGGACAGGCTCGGCCAGCCCCAGCATTTT.

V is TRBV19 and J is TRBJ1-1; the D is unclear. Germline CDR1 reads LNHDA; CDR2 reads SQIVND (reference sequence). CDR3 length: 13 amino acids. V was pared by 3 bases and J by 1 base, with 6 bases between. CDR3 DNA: TGTGCCAGTAGTATGGAGACGAACACTGAAGCTTTCTTT. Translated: CASSMETNTEAFF.

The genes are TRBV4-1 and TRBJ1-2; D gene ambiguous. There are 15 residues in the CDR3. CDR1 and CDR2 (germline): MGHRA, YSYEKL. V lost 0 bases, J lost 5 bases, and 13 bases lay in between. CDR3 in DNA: TGCGCCAGCAGCCAAGATGGTCGCAGTGCGTATGGCTACACCTTC. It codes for CASSQDGRSAYGYTF.

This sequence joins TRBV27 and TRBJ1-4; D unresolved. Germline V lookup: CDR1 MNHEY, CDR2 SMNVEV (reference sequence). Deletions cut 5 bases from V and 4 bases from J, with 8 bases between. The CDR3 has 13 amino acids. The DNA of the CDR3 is TGTGCCAGCAGTATCAGTTATAATGAAAAACTGTTTTTT. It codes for CASSISYNEKLFF.

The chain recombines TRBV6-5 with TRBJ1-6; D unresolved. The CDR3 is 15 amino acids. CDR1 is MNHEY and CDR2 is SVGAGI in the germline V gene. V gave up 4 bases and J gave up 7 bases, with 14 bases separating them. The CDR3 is CASSWLDGRNSPLHF. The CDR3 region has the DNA TGTGCCAGCAGTTGGCTCGACGGACGCAATTCACCCCTCCACTTT.

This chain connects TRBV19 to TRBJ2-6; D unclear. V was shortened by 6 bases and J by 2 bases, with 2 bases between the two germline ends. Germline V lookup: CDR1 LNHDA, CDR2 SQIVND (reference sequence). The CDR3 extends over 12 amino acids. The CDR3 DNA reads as TGTGCCAGTAGCGCTGGGGCCAACGTCCTGACTTTC. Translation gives CASSAGANVLTF.